The rows below give T cell receptor beta chains drawn from one sample of a study of cytomegalovirus exposure and HLA in healthy donors. Generated by immunoSEQ multiplex PCR, the TCRdb table keeps only in-frame clones and is missing some. In the table there are over 75,000 clones, around three quarters of which are singletons. Sequenced input: PBMCs. The receptors originated from a male donor in good health and CMV-seropositive. CDR3s include the opening cysteine and the closing phenylalanine or tryptophan. The order of the fields is D gene, J gene, clone size, V gene, CDR3 DNA, CDR3 protein. The D gene is left open where the match is weak. Size is stated for part of the rows, as once, few or many counts, or as a class when the clone is expanded.

d_gene: NA; j_gene: TRBJ1-5; abundance: NA; v_gene: TRBV7-9; CDR3nt: TGTGCCAGCAGCCTGGGGAGGACTCCCCTAGGAGGGCCCCAGCATTTT; CDR3aa: CASSLGRTPLGGPQHF
d_gene: TRBD2; j_gene: TRBJ2-2; abundance: NA; v_gene: TRBV5-1; CDR3nt: TGCGCCAGCCGTACGGGACTAGCGGGGGGTACCGGGGAGCTGTTTTTT; CDR3aa: CASRTGLAGGTGELFF
d_gene: TRBD1; j_gene: TRBJ2-7; abundance: few; v_gene: TRBV6-6; CDR3nt: TGTGCCAGCAGTCCCAGGGGGCGCCTCCACGAGCAGTACTTC; CDR3aa: CASSPRGRLHEQYF
d_gene: NA; j_gene: TRBJ1-2; abundance: NA; v_gene: TRBV11-2; CDR3nt: TGTGCCAGCAGCCGTGGACAGCTTGAACGCTTC; CDR3aa: CASSRGQLERF
d_gene: NA; j_gene: TRBJ1-1; abundance: NA; v_gene: TRBV6-6; CDR3nt: TGTGCCAGCAGGAACGGACAGACGAACACTGAAGCTTTCTTT; CDR3aa: CASRNGQTNTEAFF
d_gene: NA; j_gene: TRBJ1-1; abundance: NA; v_gene: TRBV5-6; CDR3nt: TGTGCCAGCAGCTTGGAGGGGTTAGGGCTCACTGAAGCTTTCTTT; CDR3aa: CASSLEGLGLTEAFF
d_gene: NA; j_gene: TRBJ1-2; abundance: NA; v_gene: TRBV5-6; CDR3nt: TGTGCCAGCAGCTTGGCCCTCGAGCGAGGCGGGCAGGTGAACTATGGCTACACCTTC; CDR3aa: CASSLALERGGQVNYGYTF
d_gene: NA; j_gene: TRBJ1-1; abundance: few; v_gene: TRBV30; CDR3nt: TGTGCCCGGCGGCGGGAGAACACTGAAGCTTTCTTT; CDR3aa: CARRRENTEAFF
d_gene: TRBD1; j_gene: TRBJ1-1; abundance: few; v_gene: TRBV5-1; CDR3nt: TGCGCCAGCAGCTTGGCAGGGGGCCGGACTGAAGCTTTCTTT; CDR3aa: CASSLAGGRTEAFF
d_gene: NA; j_gene: TRBJ1-5; abundance: NA; v_gene: TRBV30; CDR3nt: TGTGCCTGGAGTGTACGAGGCAATCAGCCCCAGCATTTT; CDR3aa: CAWSVRGNQPQHF
d_gene: NA; j_gene: TRBJ1-1; abundance: NA; v_gene: TRBV7-9; CDR3nt: TGTGCCAGCAGCTTAGCCTTGACAGGTGAAGCTTTCTTT; CDR3aa: CASSLALTGEAFF
d_gene: NA; j_gene: TRBJ1-1; abundance: few; v_gene: TRBV5-1; CDR3nt: TGCGCCAGCAGCTTGGCTGTGAACACTGAAGCTTTCTTT; CDR3aa: CASSLAVNTEAFF
d_gene: NA; j_gene: TRBJ1-4; abundance: NA; v_gene: TRBV12-5; CDR3nt: TGTGCTAGTGGTCCGGGGGGGGTTCGTAATAATGAAAAACTGTTTTTT; CDR3aa: CASGPGGVRNNEKLFF
d_gene: TRBD2; j_gene: TRBJ2-5; abundance: NA; v_gene: TRBV10-1; CDR3nt: TGCGCCAGCAGTGAGTTGGGGCTAGCGGGGGGAGCGGCACTAGAGACCCAGTACTTC; CDR3aa: CASSELGLAGGAALETQYF
d_gene: NA; j_gene: TRBJ2-7; abundance: NA; v_gene: TRBV29-1; CDR3nt: TGCAGCGTTGAATCCAACTACGAGCAGTACTTC; CDR3aa: CSVESNYEQYF
d_gene: NA; j_gene: TRBJ1-1; abundance: NA; v_gene: TRBV30; CDR3nt: TGTGCCTGGGGAGACGGAAACACTGAAGCTTTCTTT; CDR3aa: CAWGDGNTEAFF
d_gene: TRBD1; j_gene: TRBJ2-3; abundance: NA; v_gene: TRBV4-1; CDR3nt: TGCGCCAGCAGCCAAGGAGGAACAGGGGGCGTTGATACGCAGTATTTT; CDR3aa: CASSQGGTGGVDTQYF
d_gene: NA; j_gene: TRBJ1-2; abundance: few; v_gene: TRBV6-5; CDR3nt: TGTGCCAGCAGTTACCGACAGCTTACTTATGGCTACACCTTC; CDR3aa: CASSYRQLTYGYTF
d_gene: NA; j_gene: TRBJ1-1; abundance: NA; v_gene: TRBV6-1; CDR3nt: TGTGCCAGCACCCTAGACAGCCCCAGTGAAGCTTTCTTT; CDR3aa: CASTLDSPSEAFF
d_gene: NA; j_gene: TRBJ1-6; abundance: NA; v_gene: TRBV4-2; CDR3nt: TGTGCCAGCAGCCGAGGTGCAGCCAGCTCCTATAATTCACCCCTCCACTTT; CDR3aa: CASSRGAASSYNSPLHF
d_gene: TRBD2; j_gene: TRBJ2-3; abundance: NA; v_gene: TRBV5-4; CDR3nt: TGTGCCAGCAGCTTGGGACTAGCGGGGGGGAAGACAGATACGCAGTATTTT; CDR3aa: CASSLGLAGGKTDTQYF
d_gene: NA; j_gene: TRBJ1-1; abundance: few; v_gene: TRBV11-2; CDR3nt: TGTGCCAGCAGCCCGGGTTACACTGAAGCTTTCTTT; CDR3aa: CASSPGYTEAFF
d_gene: TRBD1; j_gene: TRBJ2-1; abundance: NA; v_gene: TRBV30; CDR3nt: TGTGCCTGGAGTGTACAGGGGAATGAGCAGTTCTTC; CDR3aa: CAWSVQGNEQFF
d_gene: TRBD2; j_gene: TRBJ2-5; abundance: NA; v_gene: TRBV5-6; CDR3nt: TGTGCCAGCAGCATGGGACTAGCGGGGGTCCCGGAAGAGACCCAGTACTTC; CDR3aa: CASSMGLAGVPEETQYF
d_gene: TRBD1; j_gene: TRBJ1-1; abundance: NA; v_gene: TRBV5-6; CDR3nt: TGTGCCAGCAGCCAAGACAGGGACACTGAAGCTTTCTTT; CDR3aa: CASSQDRDTEAFF
d_gene: TRBD1; j_gene: TRBJ1-1; abundance: NA; v_gene: TRBV6-1; CDR3nt: TGTGCCAGCAGTGTTCGCCCCCCAGGACAGGGGAGAAATACTGAAGCTTTCTTT; CDR3aa: CASSVRPPGQGRNTEAFF
d_gene: TRBD1; j_gene: TRBJ1-2; abundance: few; v_gene: TRBV13; CDR3nt: TGTGCCAGCAGCCCGGGGACAGGGGTTGGCTACACCTTC; CDR3aa: CASSPGTGVGYTF
d_gene: NA; j_gene: TRBJ1-1; abundance: few; v_gene: TRBV19; CDR3nt: TGTGCCAGTACCACAGGAAGTATCTTGAACACTGAAGCTTTCTTT; CDR3aa: CASTTGSILNTEAFF
d_gene: NA; j_gene: TRBJ2-4; abundance: NA; v_gene: TRBV19; CDR3nt: TGTGCCAGTAGTAGGGAGGTATCCGGCATTCAGTACTTC; CDR3aa: CASSREVSGIQYF
d_gene: TRBD2; j_gene: TRBJ2-7; abundance: NA; v_gene: TRBV6-5; CDR3nt: TGTGCCAGCAGCCGGTCGGGCGGGGGGGCCTACGAGCAGTACTTC; CDR3aa: CASSRSGGGAYEQYF
d_gene: NA; j_gene: TRBJ1-1; abundance: NA; v_gene: TRBV18; CDR3nt: TGTGCCAGCTCACCACAGAAGCTCCAGGGGACTGAAGCTTTCTTT; CDR3aa: CASSPQKLQGTEAFF
d_gene: NA; j_gene: TRBJ1-2; abundance: NA; v_gene: TRBV28; CDR3nt: TGTGCCAGCAGTTTTACAGGGAGTCCGAATGGCTACACCTTC; CDR3aa: CASSFTGSPNGYTF
d_gene: NA; j_gene: TRBJ1-2; abundance: NA; v_gene: TRBV6-1; CDR3nt: TGTGCCAGCAGTGAAGACAGGGACTATGGCTACACCTTC; CDR3aa: CASSEDRDYGYTF
d_gene: NA; j_gene: TRBJ2-7; abundance: few; v_gene: TRBV6-5; CDR3nt: TGTGCCAGCAGTGGCTTAAGGGGATCCTACGAGCAGTACTTC; CDR3aa: CASSGLRGSYEQYF
d_gene: TRBD1; j_gene: TRBJ1-1; abundance: NA; v_gene: TRBV30; CDR3nt: TGTGCCTGGAGACAGGGGCGGAATATGTTAAAAGCTTTCTTT; CDR3aa: CAWRQGRNMLKAFF
d_gene: TRBD1; j_gene: TRBJ2-7; abundance: NA; v_gene: TRBV5-1; CDR3nt: TGCGCCAGCAGCATAGGACAGGGCGGTGGCGAGCAGTACTTC; CDR3aa: CASSIGQGGGEQYF
d_gene: TRBD1; j_gene: TRBJ2-3; abundance: NA; v_gene: TRBV6-4; CDR3nt: TGTGCCAGCAGTGACCGGACAGGGAGCACAGATACGCAGTATTTT; CDR3aa: CASSDRTGSTDTQYF